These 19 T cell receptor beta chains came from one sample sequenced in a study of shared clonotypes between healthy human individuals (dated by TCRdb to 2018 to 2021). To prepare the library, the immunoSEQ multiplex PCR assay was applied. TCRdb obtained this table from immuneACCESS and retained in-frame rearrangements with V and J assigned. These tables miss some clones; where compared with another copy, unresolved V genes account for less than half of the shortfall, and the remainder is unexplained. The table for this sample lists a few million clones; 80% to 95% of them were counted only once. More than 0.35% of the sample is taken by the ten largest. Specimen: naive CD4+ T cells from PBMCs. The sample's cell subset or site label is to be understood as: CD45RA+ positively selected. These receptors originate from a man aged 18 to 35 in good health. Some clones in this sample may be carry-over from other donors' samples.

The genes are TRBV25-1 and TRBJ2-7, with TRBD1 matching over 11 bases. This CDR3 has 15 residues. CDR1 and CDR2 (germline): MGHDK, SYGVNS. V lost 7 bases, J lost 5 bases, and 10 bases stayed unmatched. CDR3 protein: CASTPGTGGVHEQYF. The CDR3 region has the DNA TGTGCCAGCACCCCTGGGACAGGGGGTGTCCACGAGCAGTACTTC.

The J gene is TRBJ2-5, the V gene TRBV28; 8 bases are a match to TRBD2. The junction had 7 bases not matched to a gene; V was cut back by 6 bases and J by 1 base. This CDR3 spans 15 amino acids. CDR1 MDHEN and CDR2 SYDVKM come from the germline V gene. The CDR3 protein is CASRRLAGLQETQYF. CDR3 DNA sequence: TGTGCCAGCAGGCGTTTAGCGGGACTCCAAGAGACCCAGTACTTC.

CDR3 loop: CASSSTGGFYEQYF. The CDR3 nucleotides read TGTGCCAGCAGCTCAACAGGGGGGTTCTACGAGCAGTACTTC. V gene TRBV5-6 combines with J gene TRBJ2-7; 8 bases fit TRBD1. V trimming: 3 bases; J trimming: 3 bases; junction bases outside the gene matches: 5. The CDR3 spans 14 residues. CDR1 and CDR2 from the germline V gene are SGHDT and YYEEEE.

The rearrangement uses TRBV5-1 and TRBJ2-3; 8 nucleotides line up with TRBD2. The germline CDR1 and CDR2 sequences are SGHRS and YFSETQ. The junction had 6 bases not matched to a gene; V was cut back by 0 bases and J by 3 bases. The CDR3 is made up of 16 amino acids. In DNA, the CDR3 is TGCGCCAGCAGCTTGGGTCAAGCGGGAGATACAGATACGCAGTATTTT. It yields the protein CASSLGQAGDTDTQYF.

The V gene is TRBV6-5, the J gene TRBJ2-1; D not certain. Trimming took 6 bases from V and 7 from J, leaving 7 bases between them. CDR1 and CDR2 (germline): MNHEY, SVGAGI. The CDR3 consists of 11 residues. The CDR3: CASRGLNEQFF. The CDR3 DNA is TGTGCCAGCAGGGGATTGAATGAGCAGTTCTTC.

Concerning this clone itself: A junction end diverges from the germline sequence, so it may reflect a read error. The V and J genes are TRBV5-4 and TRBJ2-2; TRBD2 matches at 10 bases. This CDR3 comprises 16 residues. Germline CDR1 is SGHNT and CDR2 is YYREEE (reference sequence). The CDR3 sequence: CASSLGLALITGELFF. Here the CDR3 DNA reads TGTGCCAGCAGTTTGGGACTAGCGTTAATCACCGGGGAGCTGTTTTTT.

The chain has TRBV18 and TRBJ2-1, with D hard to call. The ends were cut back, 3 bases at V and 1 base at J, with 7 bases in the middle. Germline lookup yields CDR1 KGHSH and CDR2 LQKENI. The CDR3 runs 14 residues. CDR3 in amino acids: CASSPFQSYNEQFF. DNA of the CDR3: TGTGCCAGCTCACCGTTCCAGTCCTACAATGAGCAGTTCTTC.

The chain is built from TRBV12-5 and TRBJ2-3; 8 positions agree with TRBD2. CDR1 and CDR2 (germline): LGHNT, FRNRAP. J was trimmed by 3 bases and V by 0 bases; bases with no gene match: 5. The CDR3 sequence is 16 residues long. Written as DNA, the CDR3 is TGTGCTAGTGGTTTGGTAACGGGAGGGCCGACAGATACGCAGTATTTT. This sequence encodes CASGLVTGGPTDTQYF.

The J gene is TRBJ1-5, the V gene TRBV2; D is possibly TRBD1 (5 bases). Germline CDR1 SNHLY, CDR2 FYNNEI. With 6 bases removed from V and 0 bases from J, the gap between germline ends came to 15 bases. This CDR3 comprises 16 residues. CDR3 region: CASRRDGSYSNQPQHF. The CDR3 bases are TGTGCCAGCAGACGGGACGGTTCATATAGCAATCAGCCCCAGCATTTT.

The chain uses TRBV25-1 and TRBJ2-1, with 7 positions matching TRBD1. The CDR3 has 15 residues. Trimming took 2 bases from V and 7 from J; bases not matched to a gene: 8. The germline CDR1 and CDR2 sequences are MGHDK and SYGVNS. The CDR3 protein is CASSERQGLRNEQFF. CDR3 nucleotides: TGTGCCAGCAGTGAAAGACAGGGCCTTAGGAATGAGCAGTTCTTC.

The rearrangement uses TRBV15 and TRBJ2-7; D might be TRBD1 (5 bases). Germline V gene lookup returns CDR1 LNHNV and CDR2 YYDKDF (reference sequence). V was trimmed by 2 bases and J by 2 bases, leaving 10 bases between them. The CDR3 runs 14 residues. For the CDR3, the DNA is TGTGCCACCAGCAGACAGGGTAGGGCCTACGAGCAGTACTTC. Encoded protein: CATSRQGRAYEQYF.

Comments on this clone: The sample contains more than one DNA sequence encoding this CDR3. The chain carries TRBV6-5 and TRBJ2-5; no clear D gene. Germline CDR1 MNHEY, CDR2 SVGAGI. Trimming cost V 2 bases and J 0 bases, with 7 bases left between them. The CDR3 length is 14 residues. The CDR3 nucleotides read TGTGCCAGCAGTTACGGCAGGAACCAAGAGACCCAGTACTTC. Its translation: CASSYGRNQETQYF.

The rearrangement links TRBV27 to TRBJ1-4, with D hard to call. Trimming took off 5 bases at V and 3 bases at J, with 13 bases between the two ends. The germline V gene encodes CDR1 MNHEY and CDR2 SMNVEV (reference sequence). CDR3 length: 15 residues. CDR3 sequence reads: CASSNPGRANEKLFF. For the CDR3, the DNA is TGTGCCAGCAGTAACCCCGGACGAGCTAATGAAAAACTGTTTTTT.

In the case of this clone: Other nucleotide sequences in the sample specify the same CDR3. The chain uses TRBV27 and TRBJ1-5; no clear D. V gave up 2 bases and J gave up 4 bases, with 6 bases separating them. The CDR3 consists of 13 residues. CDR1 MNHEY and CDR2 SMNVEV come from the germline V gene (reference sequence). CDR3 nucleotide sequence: TGTGCCAGCAGTTTAGGACGGAATCAGCCCCAGCATTTT. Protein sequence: CASSLGRNQPQHF.

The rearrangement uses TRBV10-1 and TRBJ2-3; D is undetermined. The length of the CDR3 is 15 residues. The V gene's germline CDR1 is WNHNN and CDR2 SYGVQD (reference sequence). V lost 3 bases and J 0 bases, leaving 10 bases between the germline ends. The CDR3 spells CASSEDELSTDTQYF. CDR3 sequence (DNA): TGCGCCAGCAGTGAAGACGAACTCAGCACAGATACGCAGTATTTT.

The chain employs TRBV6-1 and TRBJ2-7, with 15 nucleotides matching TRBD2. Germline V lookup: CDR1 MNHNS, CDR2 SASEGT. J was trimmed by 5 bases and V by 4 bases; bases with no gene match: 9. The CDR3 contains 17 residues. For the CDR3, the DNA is TGTGCCAGCAGTGGAGGACTAGCGGGAGGGTATACCCACGAGCAGTACTTC. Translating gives CASSGGLAGGYTHEQYF.

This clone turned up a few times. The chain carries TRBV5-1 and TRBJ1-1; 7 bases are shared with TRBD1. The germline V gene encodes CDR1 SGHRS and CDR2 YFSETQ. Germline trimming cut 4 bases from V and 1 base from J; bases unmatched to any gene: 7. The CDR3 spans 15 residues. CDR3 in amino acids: CASSPNRGSNTEAFF. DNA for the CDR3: TGCGCCAGCAGCCCGAACAGGGGATCGAACACTGAAGCTTTCTTT.

CDR3 sequence reads: CASSPLWQAGNTIYF. In nucleotides, the CDR3 is TGTGCCAGCAGTCCCCTATGGCAGGCTGGAAACACCATATATTTT. The gene calls are TRBV27 and TRBJ1-3; no clear D. Germline CDR1 MNHEY, CDR2 SMNVEV (reference sequence). The CDR3 is made up of 15 amino acids. Trimming removed 5 bases at V and 2 bases at J, with 13 bases between.

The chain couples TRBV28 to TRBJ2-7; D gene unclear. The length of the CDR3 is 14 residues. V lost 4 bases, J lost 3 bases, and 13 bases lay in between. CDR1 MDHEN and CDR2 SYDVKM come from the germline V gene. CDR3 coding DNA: TGTGCCAGCAGTTCGGTAGAGGTAGGCTACGAGCAGTACTTC. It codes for CASSSVEVGYEQYF.